This T cell receptor beta chain was recorded in a study of blood T cell repertoires in COVID-19. CDR3 length equals 15 residues. Germline V gene sequence: CDR1 SGHNT, CDR2 YYREEE (reference sequence). The ends lost 4 bases at V and 4 bases at J; junction bases unmatched: 7. TCRdb's copy holds only in-frame clones and misses some; the assay was immunoSEQ multiplex PCR. The sample has under 80,000 clones; 86% are singletons. The sequence was obtained from a man in his sixties or seventies with active COVID-19. V usage is TRBV5-4 and J usage is TRBJ2-3; TRBD1 matches at 9 bases. Sample: peripheral blood. The chain's CDR3 is CASSGMGQGPDTQYF. In DNA, the CDR3 is TGTGCCAGCAGCGGGATGGGACAGGGCCCAGATACGCAGTATTTT.